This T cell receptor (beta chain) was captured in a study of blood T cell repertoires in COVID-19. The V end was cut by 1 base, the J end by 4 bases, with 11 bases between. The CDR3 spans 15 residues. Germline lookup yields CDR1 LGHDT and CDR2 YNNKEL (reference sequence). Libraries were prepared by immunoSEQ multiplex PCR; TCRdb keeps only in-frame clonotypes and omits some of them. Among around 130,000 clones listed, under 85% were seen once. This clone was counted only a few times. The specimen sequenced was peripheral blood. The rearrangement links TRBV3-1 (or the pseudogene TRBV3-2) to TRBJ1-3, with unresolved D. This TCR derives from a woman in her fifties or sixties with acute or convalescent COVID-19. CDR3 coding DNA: TGTGCCAGCAGCCAAGCAGGCTTGGTCGGAAACACCATATATTTT. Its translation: CASSQAGLVGNTIYF.